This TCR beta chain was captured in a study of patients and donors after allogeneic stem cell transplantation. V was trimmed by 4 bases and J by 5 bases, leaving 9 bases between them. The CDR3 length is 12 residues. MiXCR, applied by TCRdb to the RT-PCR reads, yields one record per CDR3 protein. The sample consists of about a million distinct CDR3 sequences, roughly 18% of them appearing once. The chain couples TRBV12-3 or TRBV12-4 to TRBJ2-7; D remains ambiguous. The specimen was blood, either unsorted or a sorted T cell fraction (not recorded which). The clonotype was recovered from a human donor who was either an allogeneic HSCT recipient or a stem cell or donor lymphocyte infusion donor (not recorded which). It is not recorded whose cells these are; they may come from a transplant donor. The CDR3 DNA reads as TGTGCCAGCAGTTCTTTCTCGAACGAGCAGTACTTC. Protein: CASSSFSNEQYF.